The entry below gives a single T cell receptor beta chain sequence along with its context. This clone was seen a single time. Its antigen has not been determined. No base quality information exists; no much larger clone differs at one position. This entry comes from a study of shared clonotypes between healthy human individuals (dated by TCRdb to the early 2020s). Regarding the study in general: The cohort included three men and a couple of women between 18 and 49 years of age. For each donor, three plates each were used for CD4 naive and CD4 memory, two plates were used for CD8 naive, and one plate was used for CD8 memory. The study deeply sequenced blood TCR repertoires of 5 or 6 healthy adults to estimate repertoire size and the extent of clonotype sharing between individuals. Different laboratories and diverse techniques were used to prepare libraries and sequence TCR repertoires, to increase sequencing depth and limit assay-specific biases. Between about 0.9 and 10 billion PBMCs per donor were obtained by leukapheresis.

TCR CDR3 regions were amplified from genomic DNA by multiplex PCR using the deep immunoSEQ assay. For each cell subset, the extracted genomic DNA was distributed evenly across all wells of several immunoSEQ 96-well plates, and each plate served as one replicate. Each replicate PCR for sorted subsets received 200 ng genomic DNA, equal to tens of thousands of T cell genomes. Purified libraries were measured with a Qubit 3.0 fluorometer, size-checked on a Bioanalyzer 2100, and measured again with the KAPA Library Quantification kit. Every immunoSEQ 96-well plate was sequenced on a dedicated single-read 150-cycle Illumina NextSeq 550 flow cell. The paper's data handling went like this. Because the immunoSEQ output included only junctional sequences and no quality scores, the filtering could not be the same as the filtering used for full-length reads. To assign V/J genes and CDR3, sequences were annotated using PyIR, a Python wrapper for IgBLAST v1.9, with IMGT germline references. Reads were filtered out if the reads had weak V/J assignments (E-value above 1e-6), no CDR3, stop codons, out-of-frame junctions, or ambiguous translated residues. V3J clonotypes were defined as sequences sharing an identical inferred V gene, J gene, and CDR3 amino acid sequence. Percentage overlap between repertoires was computed as shared unique clonotypes divided by the size of the smaller repertoire. Richness of each repertoire was evaluated using RTK rarefaction, the Chao1 estimator, and Recon v2.1 estimates of unobserved clonotypes. OLGA was used to compute generation probabilities for all TCRbeta clonotypes that the gDNA method yielded from a handful of donors. Here the immuneACCESS table is served through TCRdb, limited to in-frame sequences with V and J called. Missing clones are a known gap in these copies; in checked studies unresolved V genes cover under half, and the rest lacks a known reason. V and J calls and clone size are as listed in that table; D and trimming were resolved from the DNA. This sample lists roughly 2.5 million clones; approximately 94% were detected once. The top ten hold about 0.13% of the sample.

Overall study outcomes, separate from this receptor: Sharing across a few donors was observed for about 5% of naive CD4, less than 4% of naive CD8, around 2.5% of memory CD4, and around 0.4% of memory CD8 clonotypes. Larger estimated clonotype richness was generally found for naive subsets than for memory subsets. Compared with non-shared clonotypes, the clonotypes found in all four sorted-subset donors had higher generation probabilities. Even with the large sequencing depth, rarefaction of the sorted-subset datasets indicated that sequencing was incomplete. Because the study included a small number of donors, the genetic and exposure-history diversity represented was limited. Sampling was restricted to blood, and TCR repertoires in tissues likely differ from the TCR repertoires found in blood. Pairwise subsampling indicated that sequencing depth was expected to affect the degree of clonotype sharing among donors.

Healthy HIV-negative adults with no recently reported acute infections or vaccinations were included as donors. Every donor was a Caucasian adult residing in Nashville, Tennessee, USA. Magnetic negative selection was used to enrich CD4+ T cells, after which naive cells were positively selected on CD45RA and the negative fraction became the memory subset. Blood was collected by leukapheresis, and PBMCs were isolated by Ficoll-Histopaque density gradient centrifugation and then cryopreserved in liquid nitrogen vapor phase. Purity and quantity of every magnetically sorted T cell population were checked by analytical flow cytometry. Genomic DNA was isolated from each sorted fraction and quantified by UV absorbance on a Nanodrop 2000c. In the germline V gene, CDR1 corresponds to SGHRS and CDR2 to YFSETQ. Trimming removed 6 bases from V and 6 bases from J; the gene matches leave 7 bases unexplained. The CDR3 starts with the cysteine, ends with the phenylalanine, and has 15 residues. Only the CDR3 DNA stays, 45 bases, in frame from base 1.

The sample consisted of naive CD4+ T cells sorted from blood. The cell subset or site tag for this specimen amounts to: CD45RA+ positively selected. The V and J segments used are TRBV5-1 and TRBJ2-1, and 12 junction bases match TRBD2. This TCR derives from a man aged 18 to 29 in good health. The CDR3: CASTLGLAGFNEQFF. The sequence in DNA is TGCGCCAGCACCCTGGGACTAGCGGGCTTCAATGAGCAGTTCTTC.